This T cell receptor beta chain was obtained from a study of control samples from healthy donors and cancer patients. This clone was counted only a few times. At one end, the junction sequence differs from germline, possibly due to a read error. Assay used: immunoSEQ multiplex PCR; TCRdb lists only in-frame clones, some missing. The sample contains about 150,000 clones, over 85% of which appear only once. The CDR3 has 17 amino acids. Germline V lookup: CDR1 SEHNR, CDR2 FQNEAQ (reference sequence). Sequencing input: blood. The V gene is TRBV7-9, the J gene TRBJ1-4; the D is unclear. This receptor was taken from a man aged 18-30 years in good health. CDR3 DNA sequence: TGTGCCAGCAGCTTAGTCGGGCAGGTGCCCCCCACTGAACAACTGTTTTTT. This sequence encodes CASSLVGQVPPTEQLFF.